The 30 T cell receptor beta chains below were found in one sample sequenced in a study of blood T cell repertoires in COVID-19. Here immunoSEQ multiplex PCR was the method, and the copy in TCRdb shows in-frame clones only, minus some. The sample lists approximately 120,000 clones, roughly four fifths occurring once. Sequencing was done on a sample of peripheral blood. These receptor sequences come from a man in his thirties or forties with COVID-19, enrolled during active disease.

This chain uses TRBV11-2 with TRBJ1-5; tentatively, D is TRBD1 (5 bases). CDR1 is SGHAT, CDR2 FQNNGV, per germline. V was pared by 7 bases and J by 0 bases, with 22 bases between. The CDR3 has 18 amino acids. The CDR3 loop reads CASIRRWQGSHSNQPQHF. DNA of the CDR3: TGTGCCAGCATCAGAAGATGGCAGGGCTCCCATAGCAATCAGCCCCAGCATTTT.

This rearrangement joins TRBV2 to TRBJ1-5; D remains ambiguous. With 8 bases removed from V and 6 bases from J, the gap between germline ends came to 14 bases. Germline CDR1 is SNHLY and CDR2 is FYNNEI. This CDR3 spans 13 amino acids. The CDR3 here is CASGVSEAQPQHF. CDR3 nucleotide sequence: TGTGCCAGCGGAGTCTCGGAGGCTCAGCCCCAGCATTTT.

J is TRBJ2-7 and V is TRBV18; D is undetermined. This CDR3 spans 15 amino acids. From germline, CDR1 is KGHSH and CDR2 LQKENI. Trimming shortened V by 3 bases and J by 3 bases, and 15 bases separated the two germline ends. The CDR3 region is CASSPESLGLYEQYF. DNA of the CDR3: TGTGCCAGCTCACCCGAATCCCTAGGCCTCTACGAGCAGTACTTC.

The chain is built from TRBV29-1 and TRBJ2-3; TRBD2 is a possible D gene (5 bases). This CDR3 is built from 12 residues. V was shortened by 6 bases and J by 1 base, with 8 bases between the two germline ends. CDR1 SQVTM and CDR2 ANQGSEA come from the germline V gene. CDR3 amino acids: CSVISGTDTQYF. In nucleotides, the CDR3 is TGCAGCGTCATTAGCGGCACAGATACGCAGTATTTT.

The CDR3 sequence: CASSPGLAGGKISDEQFF. The CDR3 region has the DNA TGCGCCAGCAGCCCAGGACTAGCGGGAGGCAAAATCTCTGATGAGCAGTTCTTC. The rearrangement joins TRBV5-1 to TRBJ2-1; 14 bases map to TRBD2. Trimming cost V 4 bases and J 8 bases; bases outside gene matches: 14. Germline CDR1 SGHRS, CDR2 YFSETQ. This CDR3 is built from 18 residues.

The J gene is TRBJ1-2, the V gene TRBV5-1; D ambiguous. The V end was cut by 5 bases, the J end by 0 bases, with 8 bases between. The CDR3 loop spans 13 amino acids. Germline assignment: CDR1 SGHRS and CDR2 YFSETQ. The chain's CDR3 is CASRREANYGYTF. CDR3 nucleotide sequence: TGCGCCAGCAGGAGGGAAGCTAACTATGGCTACACCTTC.

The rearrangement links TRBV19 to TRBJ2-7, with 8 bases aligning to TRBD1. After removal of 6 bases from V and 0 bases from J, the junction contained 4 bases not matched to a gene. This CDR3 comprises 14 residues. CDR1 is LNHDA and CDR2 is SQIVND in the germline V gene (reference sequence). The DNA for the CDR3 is TGTGCCAGTAGACGGACAGGGAGCTCCTACGAGCAGTACTTC. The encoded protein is CASRRTGSSYEQYF.

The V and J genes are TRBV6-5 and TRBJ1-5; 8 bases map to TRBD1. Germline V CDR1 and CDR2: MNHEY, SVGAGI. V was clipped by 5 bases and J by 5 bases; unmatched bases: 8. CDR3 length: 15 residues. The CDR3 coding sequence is TGTGCCAGCAGTCAGACAGGGGAGGGATATCAGCCCCAGCATTTT. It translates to CASSQTGEGYQPQHF.

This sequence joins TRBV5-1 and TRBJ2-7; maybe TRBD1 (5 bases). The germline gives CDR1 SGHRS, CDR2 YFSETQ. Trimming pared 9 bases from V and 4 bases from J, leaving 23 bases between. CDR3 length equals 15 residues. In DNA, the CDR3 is TGCGCCACCCCTAGGGGTCACCCGGTCGAATACGAGCAGTACTTC. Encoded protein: CATPRGHPVEYEQYF.

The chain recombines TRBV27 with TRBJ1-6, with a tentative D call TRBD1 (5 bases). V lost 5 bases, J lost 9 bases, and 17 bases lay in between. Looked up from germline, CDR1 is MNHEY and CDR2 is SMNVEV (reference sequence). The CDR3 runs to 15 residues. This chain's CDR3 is CASSTVSRGGSPLHF. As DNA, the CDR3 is TGTGCCAGCAGTACAGTATCTCGGGGGGGTTCACCCCTCCACTTT.

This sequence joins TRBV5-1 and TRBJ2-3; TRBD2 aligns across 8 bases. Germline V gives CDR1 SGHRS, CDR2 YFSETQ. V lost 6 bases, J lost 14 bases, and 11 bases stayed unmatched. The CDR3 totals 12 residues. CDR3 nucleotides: TGCGCCAGCAATAGCGGGGAGGGCCCCCCGTATTTT. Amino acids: CASNSGEGPPYF.

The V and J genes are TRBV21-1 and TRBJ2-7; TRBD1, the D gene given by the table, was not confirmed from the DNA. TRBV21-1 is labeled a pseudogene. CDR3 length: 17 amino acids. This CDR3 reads CASSPYGGTGDPYEQYF. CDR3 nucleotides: TGTGCCAGCAGCCCATACGGGGGGACAGGGGATCCCTACGAGCAGTACTTC.

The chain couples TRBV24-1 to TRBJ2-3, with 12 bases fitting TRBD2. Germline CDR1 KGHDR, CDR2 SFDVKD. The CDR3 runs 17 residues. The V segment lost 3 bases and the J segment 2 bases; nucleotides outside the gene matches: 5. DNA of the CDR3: TGTGCCACCAGTGATCCTAGCGGGAGGGGGTTCACAGATACGCAGTATTTT. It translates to CATSDPSGRGFTDTQYF.

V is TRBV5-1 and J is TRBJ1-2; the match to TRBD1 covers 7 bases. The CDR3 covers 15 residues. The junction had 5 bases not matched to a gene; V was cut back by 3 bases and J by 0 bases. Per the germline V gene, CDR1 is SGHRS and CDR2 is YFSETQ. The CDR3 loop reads CASSSLRGTNYGYTF. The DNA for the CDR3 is TGCGCCAGCAGCTCCCTCAGGGGGACTAACTATGGCTACACCTTC.

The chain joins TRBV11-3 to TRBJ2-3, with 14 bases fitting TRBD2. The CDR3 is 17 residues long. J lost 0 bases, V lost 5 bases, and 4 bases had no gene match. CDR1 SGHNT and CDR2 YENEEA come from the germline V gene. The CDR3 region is CASSPRLAGGSTDTQYF. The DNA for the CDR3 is TGTGCCAGCAGCCCTCGACTAGCGGGAGGGAGCACAGATACGCAGTATTTT.

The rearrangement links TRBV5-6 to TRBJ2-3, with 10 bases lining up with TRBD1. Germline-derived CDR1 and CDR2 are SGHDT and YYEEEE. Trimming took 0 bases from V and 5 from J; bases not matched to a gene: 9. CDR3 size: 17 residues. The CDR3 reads CASSLDVGTGVGDTQYF. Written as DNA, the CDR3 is TGTGCCAGCAGCTTGGATGTAGGGACAGGGGTGGGAGATACGCAGTATTTT.

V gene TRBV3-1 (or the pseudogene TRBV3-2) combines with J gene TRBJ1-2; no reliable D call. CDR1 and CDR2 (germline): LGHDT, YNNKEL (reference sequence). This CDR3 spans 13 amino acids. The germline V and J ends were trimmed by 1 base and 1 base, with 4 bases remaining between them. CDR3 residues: CASSQVINYGYTF. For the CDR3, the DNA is TGTGCCAGCAGCCAAGTAATTAACTATGGCTACACCTTC.

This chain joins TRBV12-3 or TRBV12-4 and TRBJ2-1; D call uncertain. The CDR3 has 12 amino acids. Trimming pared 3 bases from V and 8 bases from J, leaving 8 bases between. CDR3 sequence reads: CASSFGSYEQFF. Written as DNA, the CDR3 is TGTGCCAGCAGTTTCGGGTCCTATGAGCAGTTCTTC.

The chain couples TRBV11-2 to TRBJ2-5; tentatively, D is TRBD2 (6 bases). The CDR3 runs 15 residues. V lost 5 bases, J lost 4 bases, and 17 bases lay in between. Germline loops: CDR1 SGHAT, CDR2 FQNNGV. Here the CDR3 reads CASSPTGGPLETQYF. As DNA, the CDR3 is TGTGCCAGCAGCCCTACCGGGGGACCCCTAGAGACCCAGTACTTC.

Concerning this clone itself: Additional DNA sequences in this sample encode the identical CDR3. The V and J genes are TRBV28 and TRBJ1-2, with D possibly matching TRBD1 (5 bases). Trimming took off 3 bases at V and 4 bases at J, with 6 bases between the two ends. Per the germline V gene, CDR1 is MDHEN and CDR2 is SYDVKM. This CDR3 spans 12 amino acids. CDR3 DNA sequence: TGTGCCAGCAGTTTTAGGGGCTATGGCTACACCTTC. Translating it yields CASSFRGYGYTF.

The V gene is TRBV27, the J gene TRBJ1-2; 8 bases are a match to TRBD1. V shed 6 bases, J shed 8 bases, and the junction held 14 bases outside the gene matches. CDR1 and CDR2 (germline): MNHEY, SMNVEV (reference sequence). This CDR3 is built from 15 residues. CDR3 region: CASRPLTPTGVGYTF. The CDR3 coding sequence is TGTGCCAGCAGACCCCTTACCCCGACAGGGGTGGGCTACACCTTC.

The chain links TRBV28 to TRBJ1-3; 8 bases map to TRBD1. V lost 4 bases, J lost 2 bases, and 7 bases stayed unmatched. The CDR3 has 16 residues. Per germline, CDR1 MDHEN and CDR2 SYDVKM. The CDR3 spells CASSSSDRATGNTIYF. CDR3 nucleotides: TGTGCCAGCAGTTCCTCGGACAGGGCGACTGGAAACACCATATATTTT.

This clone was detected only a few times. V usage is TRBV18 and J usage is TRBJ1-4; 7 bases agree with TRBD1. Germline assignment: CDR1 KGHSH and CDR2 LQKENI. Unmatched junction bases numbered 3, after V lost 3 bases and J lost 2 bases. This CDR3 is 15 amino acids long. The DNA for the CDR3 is TGTGCCAGCTCACCCCTACAGGGGACTAATGAAAAACTGTTTTTT. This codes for CASSPLQGTNEKLFF.

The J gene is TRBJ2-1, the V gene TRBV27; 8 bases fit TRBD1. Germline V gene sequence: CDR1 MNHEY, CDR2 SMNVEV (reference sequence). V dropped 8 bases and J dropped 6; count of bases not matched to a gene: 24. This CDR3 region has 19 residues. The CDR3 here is CASGPSGVQGAISFNEQFF. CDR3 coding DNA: TGTGCCAGCGGGCCTTCGGGGGTCCAGGGGGCGATTTCTTTCAATGAGCAGTTCTTC.

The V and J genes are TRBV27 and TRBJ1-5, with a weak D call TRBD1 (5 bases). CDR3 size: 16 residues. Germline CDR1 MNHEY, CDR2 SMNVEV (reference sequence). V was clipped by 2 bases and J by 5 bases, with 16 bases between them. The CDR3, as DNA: TGTGCCAGCAGTTTAATAGCAGGGTTGGAAGATCAGCCCCAGCATTTT. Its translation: CASSLIAGLEDQPQHF.

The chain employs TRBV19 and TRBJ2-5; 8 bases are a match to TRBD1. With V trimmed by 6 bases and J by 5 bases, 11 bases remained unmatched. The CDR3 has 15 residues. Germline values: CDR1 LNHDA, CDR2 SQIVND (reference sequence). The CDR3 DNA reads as TGTGCCAGTAGCTCCGGACAGGGCGAGTCGGAGACCCAGTACTTC. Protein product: CASSSGQGESETQYF.

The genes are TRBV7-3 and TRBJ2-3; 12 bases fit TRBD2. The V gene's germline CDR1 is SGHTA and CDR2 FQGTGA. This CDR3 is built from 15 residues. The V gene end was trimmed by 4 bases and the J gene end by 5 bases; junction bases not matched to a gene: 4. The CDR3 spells CASSSRLAGVDTQYF. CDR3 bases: TGTGCCAGCAGCTCTAGACTAGCGGGAGTAGATACGCAGTATTTT.

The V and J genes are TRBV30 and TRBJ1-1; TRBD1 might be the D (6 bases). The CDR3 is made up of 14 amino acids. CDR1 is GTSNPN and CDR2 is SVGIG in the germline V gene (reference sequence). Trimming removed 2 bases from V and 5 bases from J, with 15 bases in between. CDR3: CAWSLLGAGTEAFF. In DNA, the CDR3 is TGTGCCTGGAGTCTTTTGGGGGCTGGGACTGAAGCTTTCTTT. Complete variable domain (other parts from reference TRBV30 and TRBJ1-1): SQTIHQWPATLVQPVGSPLSLECTVEGTSNPNLYWYRQAAGRGLQLLFYSVGIGQISSEVPQNLSASRPQDRQFILSSKKLLLSDSGFYLCAWSLLGAGTEAFFGQGTRLTVV.

CDR3 DNA sequence: TGTGCCAGTAGTATAGATGGGACAGGGGGCACGCATCAGCCCCAGCATTTT. Its translation is CASSIDGTGGTHQPQHF. This chain joins TRBV19 and TRBJ1-5, with 12 bases aligning to TRBD1. Germline CDR1 reads LNHDA; CDR2 reads SQIVND (reference sequence). The CDR3 totals 17 residues. With V trimmed by 0 bases and J by 5 bases, 5 bases remained unmatched.

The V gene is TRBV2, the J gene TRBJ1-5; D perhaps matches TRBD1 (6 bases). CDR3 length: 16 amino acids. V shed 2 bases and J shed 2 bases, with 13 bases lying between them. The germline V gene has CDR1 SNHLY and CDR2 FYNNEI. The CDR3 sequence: CASSELQGIGNQPQHF. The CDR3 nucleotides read TGTGCCAGCAGTGAACTACAGGGAATTGGCAATCAGCCCCAGCATTTT.